Presented here are 8 T cell receptor beta chains from one specimen sequenced in a study of CD8 T cells in ankylosing spondylitis. Each CDR3 protein gets one entry after TCRdb re-called the 5' RACE reads with MiXCR. The table has around 22,000 distinct CDR3 sequences, approximately 13% seen once. Sequenced material: blood. The receptors derive from a male donor with ankylosing spondylitis or in good health (not recorded which).

The J gene is TRBJ2-5, the V gene TRBV12-5; 9 bases fit TRBD2. The CDR3 length is 13 residues. Germline V CDR1 and CDR2: LGHNT, FRNRAP. Unmatched junction bases numbered 1, after V lost 5 bases and J lost 3 bases. The CDR3 loop is CASGASGEETQYF. The CDR3 coding sequence is TGTGCTAGTGGTGCTAGCGGGGAAGAGACCCAGTACTTC.

This clonotype was counted many times. The gene calls are TRBV7-3 and TRBJ2-7; D unresolved. Trimming removed 0 bases from V and 2 bases from J, with 17 bases in between. The germline CDR1 and CDR2 sequences are SGHTA and FQGTGA. The CDR3 has 17 residues. The chain's CDR3 is CASSLTKAWHTAYEQYV. The DNA of the CDR3 is TGTGCCAGCAGCTTAACAAAGGCCTGGCATACCGCCTACGAGCAGTACGTC.

This clonotype appeared many times. The rearrangement uses TRBV7-9 and TRBJ2-3, with 8 bases that match TRBD2. From germline, CDR1 is SEHNR and CDR2 FQNEAQ (reference sequence). V dropped 5 bases and J dropped 3; count of bases not matched to a gene: 10. The CDR3 runs 16 residues. DNA of the CDR3: TGTGCCAGCAGCCCGTCGGGGGGGCTTCGAACAGATACGCAGTATTTT. Translating gives CASSPSGGLRTDTQYF. Supplemented by reference TRBV7-9 and TRBJ2-3, the full variable domain reads DTGVSQNPRHKITKRGQNVTFRCDPISEHNRLYWYRQTLGQGPEFLTYFQNEAQLEKSRLLSDRFSAERPKGSFSTLEIQRTEQGDSAMYLCASSPSGGLRTDTQYFGPGTRLTVL.

J is TRBJ1-1 and V is TRBV7-9; D call uncertain. Trimming cost V 2 bases and J 5 bases, with 9 bases left between them. The CDR3 is 13 residues long. Germline CDR1 reads SEHNR; CDR2 reads FQNEAQ (reference sequence). This chain's CDR3 is CASSLPGRTEAFF. In DNA, the CDR3 is TGTGCCAGCAGCTTACCCGGAAGGACTGAAGCTTTCTTT.

The rearrangement links TRBV2 to TRBJ1-5, with TRBD1 matching over 9 bases. Germline CDR1 reads SNHLY; CDR2 reads FYNNEI. The CDR3 has 14 amino acids. With V trimmed by 5 bases and J by 7 bases, 6 bases remained unmatched. DNA for the CDR3: TGTGCCAGCAGTTCAACAGGGGGCGTCCAGCCCCAGCATTTT. Translation gives CASSSTGGVQPQHF.

The chain is built from TRBV20-1 and TRBJ2-1, with 11 nucleotides matching TRBD1. The CDR3 has 15 residues. Germline V gene lookup returns CDR1 DFQATT and CDR2 SNEGSKA (reference sequence). V was clipped by 1 base and J by 8 bases; unmatched bases: 7. The CDR3: CSARGVGQGAHEQFF. Here the CDR3 DNA reads TGCAGTGCTAGAGGCGTCGGACAGGGGGCCCATGAGCAGTTCTTC.

This clonotype was picked up many times. This chain joins TRBV4-3 and TRBJ2-1; perhaps D is TRBD1 or TRBD2 (5 bases each). V was cut by 0 bases and J by 8 bases, with 14 bases left in between. This CDR3 comprises 15 residues. Germline V gene data show CDR1 as LGHNA and CDR2 as YSLEER. The CDR3 nucleotides are TGCGCCAGCAGCCAAGAGGGACGGATAGGCCATGAGCAGTTCTTC. As protein: CASSQEGRIGHEQFF.

This clonotype has at least ten counts. The chain uses TRBV9 and TRBJ2-3, with 9 bases matching TRBD2. Germline lookup yields CDR1 SGDLS and CDR2 YYNGEE. The CDR3 totals 15 residues. V was clipped by 1 base and J by 3 bases; unmatched bases: 3. Written as DNA, the CDR3 is TGTGCCAGCAGCGTAAGGCTAGCGGGGACAGATACGCAGTATTTT. Residues: CASSVRLAGTDTQYF.